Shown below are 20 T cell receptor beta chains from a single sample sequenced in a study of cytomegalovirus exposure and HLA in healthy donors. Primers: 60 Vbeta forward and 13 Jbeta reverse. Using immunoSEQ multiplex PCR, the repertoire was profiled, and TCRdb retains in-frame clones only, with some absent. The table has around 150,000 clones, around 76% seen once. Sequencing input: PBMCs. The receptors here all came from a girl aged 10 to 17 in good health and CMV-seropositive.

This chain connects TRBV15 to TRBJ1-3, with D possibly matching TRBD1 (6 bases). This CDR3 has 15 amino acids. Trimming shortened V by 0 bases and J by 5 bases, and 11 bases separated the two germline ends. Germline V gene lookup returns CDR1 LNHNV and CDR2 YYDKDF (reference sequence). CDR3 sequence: CATSRDQGRRNTIYF. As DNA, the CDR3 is TGTGCCACCAGCAGAGATCAGGGGAGACGAAACACCATATATTTT.

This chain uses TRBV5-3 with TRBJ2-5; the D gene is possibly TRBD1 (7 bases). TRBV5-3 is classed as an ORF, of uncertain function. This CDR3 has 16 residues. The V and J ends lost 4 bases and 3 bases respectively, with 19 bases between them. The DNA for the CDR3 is TGTGCCAGAAGCCTATCTCGCAGGGGGGCCAAAGAGACCCAGTACTTC. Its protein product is CARSLSRRGAKETQYF.

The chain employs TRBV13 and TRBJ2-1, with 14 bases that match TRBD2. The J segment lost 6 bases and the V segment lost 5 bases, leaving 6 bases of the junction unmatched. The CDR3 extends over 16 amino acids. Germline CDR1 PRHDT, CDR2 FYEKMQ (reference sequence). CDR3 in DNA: TGTGCCAGCAGCCCCCTGACTAGCGGGAGGGTCAATGAGCAGTTCTTC. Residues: CASSPLTSGRVNEQFF.

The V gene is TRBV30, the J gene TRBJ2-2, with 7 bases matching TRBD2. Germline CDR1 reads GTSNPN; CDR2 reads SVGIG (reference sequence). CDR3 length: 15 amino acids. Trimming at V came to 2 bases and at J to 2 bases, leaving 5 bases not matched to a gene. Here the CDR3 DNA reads TGTGCCTGGAGTTTACCGGGGGGAAACACCGGGGAGCTGTTTTTT. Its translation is CAWSLPGGNTGELFF.

The CDR3 region is CASGRGGGSSYEQYF. The CDR3 DNA follows: TGTGCCAGCGGAAGGGGGGGCGGTAGCTCCTACGAGCAGTACTTC. The chain recombines TRBV27 with TRBJ2-7, with D maybe TRBD2 (7 bases). CDR3 length: 15 amino acids. Germline CDR1 reads MNHEY; CDR2 reads SMNVEV (reference sequence). V lost 8 bases, J lost 0 bases, and 17 bases lay in between.

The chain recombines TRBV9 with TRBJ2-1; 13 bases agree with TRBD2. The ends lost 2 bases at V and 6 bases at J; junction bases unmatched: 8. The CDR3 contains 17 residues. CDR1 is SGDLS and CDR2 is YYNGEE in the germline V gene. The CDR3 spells CASSVGGLAGDVNEQFF. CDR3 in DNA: TGTGCCAGCAGCGTCGGAGGACTAGCGGGAGACGTCAATGAGCAGTTCTTC.

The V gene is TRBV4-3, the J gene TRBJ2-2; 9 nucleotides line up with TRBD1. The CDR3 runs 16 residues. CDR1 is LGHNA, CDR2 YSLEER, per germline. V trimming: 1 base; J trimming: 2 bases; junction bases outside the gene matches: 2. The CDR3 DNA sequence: TGCGCCAGCAGCCAAGTGGACAGGGGAAACACCGGGGAGCTGTTTTTT. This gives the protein CASSQVDRGNTGELFF.

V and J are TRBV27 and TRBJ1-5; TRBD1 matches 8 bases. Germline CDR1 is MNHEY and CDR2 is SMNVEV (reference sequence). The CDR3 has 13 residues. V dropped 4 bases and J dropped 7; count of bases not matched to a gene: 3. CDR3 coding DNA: TGTGCCAGCAGTTCAGGGGGCGGGCAGCCCCAGCATTTT. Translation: CASSSGGGQPQHF.

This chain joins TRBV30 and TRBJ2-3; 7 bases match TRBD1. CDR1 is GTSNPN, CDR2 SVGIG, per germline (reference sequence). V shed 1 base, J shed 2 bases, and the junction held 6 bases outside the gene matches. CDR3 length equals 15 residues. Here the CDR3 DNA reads TGTGCCTGGAGTGGCCGGGACAGTTTCACAGATACGCAGTATTTT. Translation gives CAWSGRDSFTDTQYF. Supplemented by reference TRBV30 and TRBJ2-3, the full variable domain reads SQTIHQWPATLVQPVGSPLSLECTVEGTSNPNLYWYRQAAGRGLQLLFYSVGIGQISSEVPQNLSASRPQDRQFILSSKKLLLSDSGFYLCAWSGRDSFTDTQYFGPGTRLTVL.

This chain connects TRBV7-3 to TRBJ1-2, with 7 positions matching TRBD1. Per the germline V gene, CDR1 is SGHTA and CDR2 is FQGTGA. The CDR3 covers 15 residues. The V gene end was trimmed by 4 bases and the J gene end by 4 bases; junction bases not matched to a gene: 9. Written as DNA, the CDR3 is TGTGCCAGCAGCTCAGGGACAGCAGGGGCCTATGGCTACACCTTC. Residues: CASSSGTAGAYGYTF.

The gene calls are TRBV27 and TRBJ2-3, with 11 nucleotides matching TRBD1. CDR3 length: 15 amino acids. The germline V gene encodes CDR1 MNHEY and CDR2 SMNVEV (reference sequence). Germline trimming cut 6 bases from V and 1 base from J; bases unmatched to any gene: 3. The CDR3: CASSRTGGGTDTQYF. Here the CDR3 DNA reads TGTGCCAGCAGCCGGACAGGGGGCGGCACAGATACGCAGTATTTT.

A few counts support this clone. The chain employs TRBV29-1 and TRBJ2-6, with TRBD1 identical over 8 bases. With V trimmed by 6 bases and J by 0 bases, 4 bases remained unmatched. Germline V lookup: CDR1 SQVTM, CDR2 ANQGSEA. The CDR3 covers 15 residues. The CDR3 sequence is CSVVGQGSGANVLTF. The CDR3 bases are TGCAGCGTGGTAGGACAGGGCTCTGGGGCCAACGTCCTGACTTTC.

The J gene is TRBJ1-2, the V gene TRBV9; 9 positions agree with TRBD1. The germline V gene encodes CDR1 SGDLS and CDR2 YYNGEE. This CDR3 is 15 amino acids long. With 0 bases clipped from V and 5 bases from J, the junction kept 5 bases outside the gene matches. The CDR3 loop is CASSVGSDRGYGYTF. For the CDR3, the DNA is TGTGCCAGCAGCGTAGGGTCGGACAGGGGATATGGCTACACCTTC. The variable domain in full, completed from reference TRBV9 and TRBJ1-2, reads DSGVTQTPKHLITATGQRVTLRCSPRSGDLSVYWYQQSLDQGLQFLIQYYNGEERAKGNILERFSAQQFPDLHSELNLSSLELGDSALYFCASSVGSDRGYGYTFGSGTRLTVV.

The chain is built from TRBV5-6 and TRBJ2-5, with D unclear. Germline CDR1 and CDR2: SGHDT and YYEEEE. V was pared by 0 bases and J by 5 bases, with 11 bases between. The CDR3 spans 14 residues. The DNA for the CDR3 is TGTGCCAGCAGCTTGGGATACGTGGCCGAGACCCAGTACTTC. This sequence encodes CASSLGYVAETQYF. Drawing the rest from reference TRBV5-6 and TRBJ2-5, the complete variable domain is DAGVTQSPTHLIKTRGQQVTLRCSPKSGHDTVSWYQQALGQGPQFIFQYYEEEERQRGNFPDRFSGHQFPNYSSELNVNALLLGDSALYLCASSLGYVAETQYFGPGTRLLVL.

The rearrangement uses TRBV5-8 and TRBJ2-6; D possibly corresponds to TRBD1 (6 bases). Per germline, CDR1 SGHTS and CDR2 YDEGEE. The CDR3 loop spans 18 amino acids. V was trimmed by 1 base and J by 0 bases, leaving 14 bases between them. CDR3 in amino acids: CASSLNGRGYSGANVLTF. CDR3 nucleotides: TGTGCCAGCAGCTTGAATGGCAGGGGTTACTCTGGGGCCAACGTCCTGACTTTC.

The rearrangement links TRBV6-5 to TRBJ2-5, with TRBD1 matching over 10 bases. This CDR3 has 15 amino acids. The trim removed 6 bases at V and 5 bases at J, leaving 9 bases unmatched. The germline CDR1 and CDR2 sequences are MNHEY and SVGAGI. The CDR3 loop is CASSQDRGRRETQYF. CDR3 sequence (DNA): TGTGCCAGCAGCCAAGACAGGGGGCGCCGGGAGACCCAGTACTTC.

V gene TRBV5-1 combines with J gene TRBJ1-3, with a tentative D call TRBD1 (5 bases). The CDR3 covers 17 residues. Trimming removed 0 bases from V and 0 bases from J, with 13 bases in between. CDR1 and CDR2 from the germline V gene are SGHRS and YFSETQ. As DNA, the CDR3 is TGCGCCAGCAGCTTGGTTGGCAGGACAAGCTCTGGAAACACCATATATTTT. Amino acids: CASSLVGRTSSGNTIYF.

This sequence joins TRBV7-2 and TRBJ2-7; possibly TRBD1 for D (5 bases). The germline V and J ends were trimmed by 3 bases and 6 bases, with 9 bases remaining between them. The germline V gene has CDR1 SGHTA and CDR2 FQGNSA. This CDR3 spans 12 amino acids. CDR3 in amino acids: CASSFRALEQYF. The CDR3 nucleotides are TGTGCCAGCAGCTTCAGGGCCCTCGAGCAGTACTTC.

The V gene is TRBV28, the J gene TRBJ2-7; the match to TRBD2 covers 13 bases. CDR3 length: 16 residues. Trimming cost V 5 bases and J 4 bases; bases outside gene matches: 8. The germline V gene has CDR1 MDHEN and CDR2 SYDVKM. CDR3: CASSSPTSGRRYEQYF. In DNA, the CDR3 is TGTGCCAGCAGTAGTCCGACTAGCGGGAGGAGGTACGAGCAGTACTTC. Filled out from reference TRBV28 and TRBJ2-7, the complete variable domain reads DVKVTQSSRYLVKRTGEKVFLECVQDMDHENMFWYRQDPGLGLRLIYFSYDVKMKEKGDIPEGYSVSREKKERFSLILESASTNQTSMYLCASSSPTSGRRYEQYFGPGTRLTVT.

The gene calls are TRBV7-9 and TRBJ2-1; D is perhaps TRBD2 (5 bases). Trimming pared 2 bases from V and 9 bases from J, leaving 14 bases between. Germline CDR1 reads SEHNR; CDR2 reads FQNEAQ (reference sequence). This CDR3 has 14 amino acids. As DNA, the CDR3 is TGTGCCAGCAGCTTACTTCCAGGAGGAGGTGAGCAGTTCTTC. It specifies CASSLLPGGGEQFF.